These 20 T cell receptor beta chains share one sample of origin, sequenced in a study of Tregs in tolerant kidney transplant recipients (dated by TCRdb to the late 2010s). Explained via the paper, the time point label denotes: blood sample drawn before combined kidney and bone marrow transplant. Library method: the immunoSEQ multiplex PCR assay. Held by TCRdb, this immuneACCESS table contains in-frame sequences only and omits some clones. Under half of the omission traces to an unresolved V gene where checked; the cause of the rest is unknown. The table of this sample itemizes about 48,000 clones. The ten top clones hold roughly 0.85% of the sample. The starting material was CD4+ T cells from blood, obtained before the transplant. All receptors derive from a human donor who received a combined kidney and bone marrow transplant.

For this clone: The read is 3 residues too short to cover the CDR3 end, so that end is filled in from the germline J gene. This chain connects TRBV19 to TRBJ2-7, with 7 bases matching TRBD1. Per the germline V gene, CDR1 is LNHDA and CDR2 is SQIVND (reference sequence). There are 12 residues in the CDR3. The ends lost 6 bases at V and 6 bases at J; junction bases unmatched: 5. This chain's CDR3 is CASSSGQAEQYF. The sequenced part of the CDR3 DNA is TGTGCCAGTAGCAGCGGACAGGCCGAG.

Regarding this clone: The read falls 3 residues short of the CDR3 end, and the missing part is taken from the germline J gene. This chain links TRBV5-5 with TRBJ1-5; no definite D call. In germline, CDR1 is SGHKS, CDR2 YYEKEE (reference sequence). The CDR3 length is 14 residues. The V end was cut by 1 base, the J end by 0 bases, with 5 bases between. The covered CDR3 bases are TGTGCCAGCAGCTTGTTGGCTAGCAATCAGCCC. It is translated as CASSLLASNQP. The CDR3 in its entirety is CASSLLASNQPQHF. Complete variable domain (other parts from reference TRBV5-5 and TRBJ1-5): DAGVTQSPTHLIKTRGQQVTLRCSPISGHKSVSWYQQVLGQGPQFIFQYYEKEERGRGNFPDRFSARQFPNYSSELNVNALLLGDSALYLCASSLLASNQPQHFGDGTRLSIL.

The covered CDR3 bases are TGTGCCAGCAGCTTAGGTCCCATAAAGGGGGACTATGGC. Amino acids: CASSLGPIKGDYG. The entire CDR3 is CASSLGPIKGDYGYTF. J is TRBJ1-2 and V is TRBV7-8, with D maybe TRBD1 (6 bases). The read gets to within 3 residues of the CDR3 end, and the germline J gene fills in the rest. Deletions cut 1 base from V and 3 bases from J, with 15 bases between. CDR1 SGHVS and CDR2 FQNEAQ come from the germline V gene. The CDR3 has 16 residues. Full variable domain (rest looked up from reference TRBV7-8 and TRBJ1-2): GAGVSQSPRYKVAKRGQDVALRCDPISGHVSLFWYQQALGQGPEFLTYFQNEAQLDKSGLPSDRFFAERPEGSVSTLKIQRTQQEDSAVYLCASSLGPIKGDYGYTFGSGTRLTVV.

As for this clone: The sequenced fragment ends 3 residues before the CDR3 boundary, so the rest is inferred from the germline J gene. J is TRBJ1-2 and V is TRBV7-3; tentative D call: TRBD1 (5 bases). This CDR3 is built from 15 residues. Germline V gives CDR1 SGHTA, CDR2 FQGTGA. The DNA read from the CDR3 is TGTGCCAGCAGCTTAACCTCGGGCATTCTCAGGGAC. Protein product: CASSLTSGILRD. The whole CDR3 protein is CASSLTSGILRDYTF.

In regard to this clone: One junction end disagrees with the germline gene, perhaps due to a read error. The read finishes 3 residues shy of the CDR3 end, and the germline J gene is used to complete it. The chain has TRBV4-2 and TRBJ2-7; TRBD2 matches 8 bases. Per germline, CDR1 LGHNA and CDR2 YNFKEQ. This CDR3 region has 15 residues. The part of the CDR3 DNA that was read is TGCGCCAGCAGCCATGCCGGGACTAGTAAACGCGAG. Translating gives CASSHAGTSKRE. The full CDR3 protein is CASSHAGTSKREQYF.

Points on this clone: The read comes to an end 3 residues before the CDR3 does, leaving the germline J gene to fill in the end. V is TRBV29-1 and J is TRBJ2-1; no clear D. Germline assignment: CDR1 SQVTM and CDR2 ANQGSEA. This CDR3 comprises 11 residues. V was shortened by 6 bases and J by 7 bases, with 10 bases between the two germline ends. Incomplete CDR3 DNA: TGCAGCGTACGCCCTAGGAATGAG. Residues: CSVRPRNE. The full CDR3 protein is CSVRPRNEQFF.

A word on this clone: The observed sequence ends 3 residues before the CDR3 terminus, with the missing tail filled in from the germline J gene. The chain is built from TRBV20-1 and TRBJ2-5; 12 bases align to TRBD2. The CDR3 is 14 amino acids. Per germline, CDR1 DFQATT and CDR2 SNEGSKA (reference sequence). CDR3 DNA (partial): TGCAGCCTTCAGGGACTAGCGGGCCAAGAGACC. This translates into CSLQGLAGQET. The whole CDR3 sequence is CSLQGLAGQETQYF.

As for this clone: The read gets to within 3 residues of the CDR3 end, and the germline J gene fills in the rest. V and J are TRBV5-6 and TRBJ2-1; D is unresolved. Trimming shortened V by 2 bases and J by 5 bases, and 14 bases separated the two germline ends. Germline-derived CDR1 and CDR2 are SGHDT and YYEEEE. This CDR3 spans 15 amino acids. The CDR3 sequence: CASSFRPGTHNEQFF. CDR3 DNA (partial): TGTGCCAGCAGCTTTAGGCCAGGTACTCACAATGAG.

Comment on this clone: The CDR3 end lies 3 residues beyond the end of the read and is filled in from the germline J gene. This rearrangement joins TRBV5-1 to TRBJ2-3, with D hard to call. The CDR3 length is 14 residues. Germline V gene lookup returns CDR1 SGHRS and CDR2 YFSETQ. The germline V and J ends were trimmed by 4 bases and 2 bases, with 11 bases remaining between them. CDR3 loop: CASSQVPDTDTQYF. Partial CDR3 DNA: TGCGCCAGCAGCCAGGTGCCGGACACAGATACG. Based on the CDR3 plus reference TRBV5-1 and TRBJ2-3, the full variable domain is KAGVTQTPRYLIKTRGQQVTLSCSPISGHRSVSWYQQTPGQGLQFLFEYFSETQRNKGNFPGRFSGRQFSNSRSEMNVSTLELGDSALYLCASSQVPDTDTQYFGPGTRLTVL.

About this clone itself: The missing CDR3 end, 3 residues past where the read stops, is filled in from the germline J gene. The chain uses TRBV18 and TRBJ2-3, with 11 bases matching TRBD1. In germline, CDR1 is KGHSH, CDR2 LQKENI. The CDR3 runs 15 residues. Trimming removed 3 bases from V and 3 bases from J; junction bases left unmatched: 2. This CDR3 is CASSPGTGGTDTQYF. Incomplete CDR3 DNA: TGTGCCAGCTCACCCGGGACAGGGGGGACAGATACG.

CDR3 amino acids: CASRRRQVLQETQYF. CDR3 bases read: TGTGCCAGCAGAAGAAGACAGGTACTACAAGAGACC. The chain uses TRBV6-2 or TRBV6-3 and TRBJ2-5; D is possibly TRBD1 (6 bases). Sequencing ends 3 residues short of the CDR3 end; the germline J gene provides the rest. The CDR3 covers 15 residues. Germline CDR1 is MNHEY and CDR2 is SVGEGT. The germline V and J ends were trimmed by 6 bases and 2 bases, with 16 bases remaining between them.

Comment on this clone: The missing CDR3 end, 3 residues past where the read stops, is filled in from the germline J gene. The V gene is TRBV18, the J gene TRBJ1-1, with 8 nucleotides matching TRBD1. Germline CDR1 reads KGHSH; CDR2 reads LQKENI. V shed 3 bases, J shed 3 bases, and the junction held 6 bases outside the gene matches. The CDR3 has 15 amino acids. CDR3 bases read: TGTGCCAGCTCACCGGGACAGGCATCCGACACTGAA. As protein: CASSPGQASDTE. The entire CDR3 reads CASSPGQASDTEAFF.

Remarks on this clone: Read coverage stops 3 residues before the CDR3 terminus; the germline J gene supplies the remainder. The chain is built from TRBV6-2 or TRBV6-3 and TRBJ2-1, with D possibly being TRBD1 (7 bases). V lost 2 bases and J lost 8, with 13 bases in between. Germline loops: CDR1 MNHEY, CDR2 SVGEGT. CDR3 length: 14 residues. CDR3 DNA, as far as it was read: TGTGCCAGCAGTTACGGGGTCAGGGGGGATGAG. Encoded protein: CASSYGVRGDE. The entire CDR3 reads CASSYGVRGDEQFF.

Concerning this clone: The read finishes 3 residues shy of the CDR3 end, and the germline J gene is used to complete it. This chain links TRBV2 with TRBJ1-6; 9 positions agree with TRBD1. The length of the CDR3 is 16 residues. Germline V gives CDR1 SNHLY, CDR2 FYNNEI. The ends lost 6 bases at V and 10 bases at J; junction bases unmatched: 13. The CDR3 bases that were read are TGTGCCAGCAGCGAGCGGGAGGGACAGGGAGGATCACCC. Translation: CASSEREGQGGSP. The CDR3 reads in full as CASSEREGQGGSPLHF.

The CDR3: CASSLELPKGETQYF. CDR3 DNA, as far as it was read: TGTGCCAGCAGCTTGGAGCTCCCAAAGGGAGAGACC. The genes are TRBV7-4 and TRBJ2-5, with D unresolved. The sequence runs out 3 residues before the end of the CDR3; the remainder is reconstructed from the germline J gene. This CDR3 comprises 15 residues. From germline, CDR1 is SGHVT and CDR2 SQSDAQ. Trimming took off 3 bases at V and 4 bases at J, with 15 bases between the two ends.

Concerning this clone: The CDR3 extends 3 residues past the end of the read, so its final part is completed from the germline J gene. This chain connects TRBV29-1 to TRBJ1-2, with 9 bases aligning to TRBD1. Germline V lookup: CDR1 SQVTM, CDR2 ANQGSEA. The CDR3 consists of 16 residues. Trimming removed 0 bases from V and 3 bases from J; junction bases left unmatched: 8. The sequenced CDR3 bases are TGCAGCGTTGAAGATCTCGACAGGGGGTGGGACTATGGC. Residues: CSVEDLDRGWDYG. The whole CDR3 sequence is CSVEDLDRGWDYGYTF.

Remarks on this clone: The CDR3 end falls 3 residues outside the read, so it is completed with the germline J gene. J is TRBJ2-5 and V is TRBV7-3; TRBD2 matches at 7 bases. This CDR3 region has 14 residues. V gave up 1 base and J gave up 7 bases; unmatched junction bases: 6. The V gene's germline CDR1 is SGHTA and CDR2 FQGTGA. The CDR3 DNA, read in part, is TGTGCCAGCAGCTTAAGCGCGGCGGGAGCGACC. It encodes CASSLSAAGAT. The full CDR3 protein is CASSLSAAGATQYF.

Turning to this clone: Coverage ceases 3 residues before the CDR3 finishes, and the germline J gene fills in the end. The gene calls are TRBV7-9 and TRBJ2-7, with TRBD2 identical over 12 bases. The germline V gene encodes CDR1 SEHNR and CDR2 FQNEAQ (reference sequence). The V segment lost 3 bases and the J segment 6 bases; nucleotides outside the gene matches: 6. The CDR3 consists of 15 residues. The CDR3 here is CASSLASGRAVEQYF. The CDR3 bases that were read are TGTGCCAGCAGCTTGGCTAGCGGGAGGGCCGTCGAG.

Comments on this clone: The CDR3 extends 3 residues past the end of the read, so its final part is completed from the germline J gene. The chain employs TRBV20-1 and TRBJ2-1; D is undetermined. V was clipped by 2 bases and J by 7 bases, with 9 bases between them. The CDR3 is 12 residues long. CDR1 is DFQATT, CDR2 SNEGSKA, per germline (reference sequence). The sequenced CDR3 bases are TGCAGTGCTAGATATAGGGTAAATGAG. It yields the protein CSARYRVNE. The full CDR3 is CSARYRVNEQFF.

Notes on this clone: The CDR3 extends 3 residues past the end of the read, so its final part is completed from the germline J gene. V and J are TRBV19 and TRBJ2-1; D is uncertain. Germline V CDR1 and CDR2: LNHDA, SQIVND (reference sequence). There are 13 residues in the CDR3. Trimming left V 5 bases short and J 6 bases short, with 11 bases between. CDR3 protein: CASSSRHFNEQFF. The DNA read from the CDR3 is TGTGCCAGTAGTTCCAGACATTTCAATGAG.